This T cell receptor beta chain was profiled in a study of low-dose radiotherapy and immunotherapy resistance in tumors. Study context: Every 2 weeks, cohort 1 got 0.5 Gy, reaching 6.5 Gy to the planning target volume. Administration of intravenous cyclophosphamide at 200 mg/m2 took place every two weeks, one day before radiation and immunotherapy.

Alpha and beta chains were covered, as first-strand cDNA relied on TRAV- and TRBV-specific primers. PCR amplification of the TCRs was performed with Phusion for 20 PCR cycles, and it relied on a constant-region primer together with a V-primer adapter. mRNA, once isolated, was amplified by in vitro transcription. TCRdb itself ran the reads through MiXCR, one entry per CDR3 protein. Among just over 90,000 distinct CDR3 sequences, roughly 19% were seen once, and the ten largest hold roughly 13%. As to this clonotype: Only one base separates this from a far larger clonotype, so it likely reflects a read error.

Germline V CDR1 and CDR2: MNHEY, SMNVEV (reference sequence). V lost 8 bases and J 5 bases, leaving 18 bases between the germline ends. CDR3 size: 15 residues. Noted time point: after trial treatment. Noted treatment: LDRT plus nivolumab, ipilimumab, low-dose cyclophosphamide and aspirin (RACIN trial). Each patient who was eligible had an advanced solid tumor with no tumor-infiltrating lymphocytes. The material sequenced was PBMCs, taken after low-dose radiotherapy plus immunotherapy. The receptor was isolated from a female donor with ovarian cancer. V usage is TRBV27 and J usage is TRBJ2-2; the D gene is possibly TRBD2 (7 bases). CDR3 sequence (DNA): TGTGCCAGCTTATGGGGGGGGCCTCGGACCGGGGAGCTGTTTTTT. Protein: CASLWGGPRTGELFF.